This T cell receptor beta chain was obtained from a study of shared T cell receptors in the human thymus. Germline-derived CDR1 and CDR2 are SGHDN and FVKESK. This CDR3 contains 17 residues. V was clipped by 2 bases and J by 11 bases; unmatched bases: 15. Profiling relied on immunoSEQ multiplex PCR, and the TCRdb table lists in-frame clones only, not all of them. The data contain approximately 730,000 clones, 70% to 90% of them singletons. This sample was shared with a second study, whose subject was human thymus T cells. Per that study: Healthy Finnish infants undergoing corrective surgery for congenital heart defects were the donors. Thymic samples were excised during corrective heart operations. The authors found apparently biased V and J gene usage in thymic and blood repertoires.

The chain uses TRBV14 and TRBJ1-6; 7 bases are shared with TRBD1. The origin of this receptor is a girl in the first two years of life with a congenital heart defect. The source material was thymocytes. The CDR3, as DNA: TGTGCCAGCAGCCAAAAAGGGTCTGACAGGGCGCAGGCACCCCTCCACTTT. Its translation is CASSQKGSDRAQAPLHF.